One sample yielded the 27 T cell receptor beta chains listed below, sequenced in a study of T cell changes during pregnancy in multiple sclerosis. Clones were sequenced by immunoSEQ multiplex PCR, and TCRdb holds only the in-frame ones, with some missing. Of fewer than 40,000 clones listed, about nine tenths are singletons. Sequenced here: CD8+ T cells from peripheral blood mononuclear cells, sampled after pregnancy. These receptors were obtained from a female donor with multiple sclerosis, enrolled in a pregnancy study.

The rearrangement uses TRBV18 and TRBJ1-1, with 8 bases identical to TRBD1. CDR1 KGHSH and CDR2 LQKENI come from the germline V gene. The CDR3 is 15 amino acids. With V trimmed by 4 bases and J by 1 base, 5 bases remained unmatched. The CDR3 sequence is CASSRGQGPNTEAFF. DNA for the CDR3: TGTGCCAGCTCACGCGGACAGGGCCCGAACACTGAAGCTTTCTTT.

V and J are TRBV7-6 and TRBJ1-6; D is perhaps TRBD1 (6 bases). Between the trimmed V and J ends, which lost 0 bases and 10 bases, there was a span of 13 bases. The CDR3 extends over 15 amino acids. Germline values: CDR1 SGHVS, CDR2 FNYEAQ. This chain's CDR3 is CASSLAFNGQSPLHF. The CDR3 DNA reads as TGTGCCAGCAGCTTAGCGTTCAACGGACAGTCACCCCTCCACTTT. Together with reference TRBV7-6 and TRBJ1-6, the CDR3 gives the full variable domain: GAGVSQSPRYKVTKRGQDVALRCDPISGHVSLYWYRQALGQGPEFLTYFNYEAQQDKSGLPNDRFSAERPEGSISTLTIQRTEQRDSAMYRCASSLAFNGQSPLHFGNGTRLTVT.

The rearrangement links TRBV7-8 to TRBJ1-4; no firm D call. Looked up from germline, CDR1 is SGHVS and CDR2 is FQNEAQ. This CDR3 spans 14 amino acids. V dropped 5 bases and J dropped 8 bases, with 15 bases sitting between them. The CDR3 DNA is TGTGCCAGCAGCCCTAGCGGCTGGGAGGAAAAACTGTTTTTT. Encoded protein: CASSPSGWEEKLFF.

V and J are TRBV12-5 and TRBJ2-7, with 8 nucleotides matching TRBD1. V lost 5 bases to trimming and J lost 6 bases; unmatched junction nucleotides: 12. CDR1 and CDR2 from the germline V gene are LGHNT and FRNRAP. This CDR3 spans 15 amino acids. DNA for the CDR3: TGTGCTAGTGGTCGGACGGGGCAGGGGGCGATCGAGCAGTACTTC. It translates to CASGRTGQGAIEQYF.

The chain couples TRBV27 to TRBJ2-5; no clear D gene. In germline, CDR1 is MNHEY, CDR2 SMNVEV (reference sequence). V was shortened by 5 bases and J by 4 bases, with 14 bases between the two germline ends. This CDR3 has 14 amino acids. CDR3 in amino acids: CASSPRSLGETQYF. The CDR3 DNA reads TGTGCCAGCAGTCCCCGGTCCCTCGGAGAGACCCAGTACTTC.

V usage is TRBV19 and J usage is TRBJ2-7; 9 bases are shared with TRBD1. Trimming at V came to 5 bases and at J to 4 bases, leaving 6 bases not matched to a gene. This CDR3 region has 14 residues. Germline-derived CDR1 and CDR2 are LNHDA and SQIVND (reference sequence). The CDR3 loop is CASSGGQGGYEQYF. CDR3 bases: TGTGCCAGTAGTGGGGGACAGGGAGGATACGAGCAGTACTTC.

In nucleotides, the CDR3 is TGCGCCAGCAGCTTGGGGACAGGGGGTTCCTACGAGCAGTACTTC. It translates to CASSLGTGGSYEQYF. The chain joins TRBV5-1 to TRBJ2-7, with 10 nucleotides matching TRBD1. V shed 0 bases and J 1 base; nucleotides not matched to a gene: 1. From germline, CDR1 is SGHRS and CDR2 YFSETQ. This CDR3 has 15 residues. The whole variable domain, remainder taken from reference TRBV5-1 and TRBJ2-7, is KAGVTQTPRYLIKTRGQQVTLSCSPISGHRSVSWYQQTPGQGLQFLFEYFSETQRNKGNFPGRFSGRQFSNSRSEMNVSTLELGDSALYLCASSLGTGGSYEQYFGPGTRLTVT.

The chain recombines TRBV9 with TRBJ1-5; D gene unclear. The CDR3 sequence is 14 residues long. V lost 5 bases, J lost 3 bases, and 12 bases lay in between. The germline V gene has CDR1 SGDLS and CDR2 YYNGEE. CDR3 sequence reads: CASSPQPDNQPQHF. DNA for the CDR3: TGTGCCAGCAGTCCACAGCCCGACAATCAGCCCCAGCATTTT. The full variable domain, with the rest looked up from reference TRBV9 and TRBJ1-5, is DSGVTQTPKHLITATGQRVTLRCSPRSGDLSVYWYQQSLDQGLQFLIQYYNGEERAKGNILERFSAQQFPDLHSELNLSSLELGDSALYFCASSPQPDNQPQHFGDGTRLSIL.

J is TRBJ1-5 and V is TRBV19; TRBD1 matches 9 bases. V shed 3 bases and J 3 bases; nucleotides not matched to a gene: 6. The CDR3 spans 16 residues. The germline V gene has CDR1 LNHDA and CDR2 SQIVND (reference sequence). CDR3 protein: CASSMRGQGPNQPQHF. CDR3 in DNA: TGTGCCAGTAGTATGAGGGGACAGGGCCCCAATCAGCCCCAGCATTTT.

V and J are TRBV6-5 and TRBJ2-7; the D gene is possibly TRBD2 (6 bases). CDR1 MNHEY and CDR2 SVGAGI come from the germline V gene. V was trimmed by 1 base and J by 2 bases, leaving 9 bases between them. This CDR3 comprises 14 residues. CDR3 bases: TGTGCCAGCAGTTACTTCGGGGGAACCTACGAGCAGTACTTC. It encodes CASSYFGGTYEQYF.

The chain joins TRBV21-1 to TRBJ2-3; the D call of TRBD1 is as the table states it, not checked on the DNA. TRBV21-1 is a pseudogene. The CDR3 sequence is 21 residues long. CDR3 loop: CASSKELTNRETTWGTDTQYF. CDR3 coding DNA: TGTGCCAGCAGCAAAGAGCTTACAAACAGGGAGACGACCTGGGGCACAGATACGCAGTATTTT.

Only a few counts were recorded for this clone. The V gene is TRBV7-9, the J gene TRBJ2-5; 11 bases map to TRBD2. This CDR3 is built from 15 residues. Per the germline V gene, CDR1 is SEHNR and CDR2 is FQNEAQ (reference sequence). V shed 3 bases, J shed 5 bases, and the junction held 5 bases outside the gene matches. CDR3 amino acids: CASSFSGGARETQYF. The CDR3 DNA reads as TGTGCCAGCAGCTTTAGCGGGGGGGCCCGGGAGACCCAGTACTTC.

This sequence joins TRBV18 and TRBJ2-3; TRBD2 matches 7 bases. This CDR3 is built from 14 residues. Per the germline V gene, CDR1 is KGHSH and CDR2 is LQKENI. V lost 5 bases, J lost 5 bases, and 7 bases stayed unmatched. CDR3 sequence: CASSSPPGGDTQYF. CDR3 bases: TGTGCCAGCTCATCCCCTCCGGGGGGAGATACGCAGTATTTT.

CDR3 in DNA: TGTGCCAGCAGCTTAGTTTTGCGGGGGGGCAATCAGCCCCAGCATTTT. This codes for CASSLVLRGGNQPQHF. The V call is TRBV7-9, the J call TRBJ1-5; tentatively, D is TRBD1 (5 bases). Germline CDR1 is SEHNR and CDR2 is FQNEAQ (reference sequence). The CDR3 totals 16 residues. Trimming pared 1 base from V and 2 bases from J, leaving 12 bases between.

The rearrangement links TRBV29-1 to TRBJ1-2, with D perhaps TRBD1 (6 bases). V lost 7 bases, J lost 3 bases, and 12 bases lay in between. Germline V gene sequence: CDR1 SQVTM, CDR2 ANQGSEA. The CDR3 spans 12 residues. The CDR3 loop reads CSAPGHHYGYTF. The CDR3 coding sequence is TGCAGCGCACCGGGACATCACTATGGCTACACCTTC.

This sequence joins TRBV27 and TRBJ2-2; D possibly corresponds to TRBD2 (6 bases). The CDR3 sequence is 12 residues long. Between the trimmed V and J ends, which lost 7 bases and 5 bases, there was a span of 8 bases. Germline assignment: CDR1 MNHEY and CDR2 SMNVEV (reference sequence). The CDR3, as DNA: TGTGCCAGCATGGGGGGAACCGGGGAGCTGTTTTTT. Encoded protein: CASMGGTGELFF.

The chain recombines TRBV6-5 with TRBJ1-1, with D perhaps matching TRBD1 (6 bases). From germline, CDR1 is MNHEY and CDR2 SVGAGI. The CDR3 totals 15 residues. V lost 8 bases and J lost 0, with 16 bases in between. For the CDR3, the DNA is TGTGCCAGCGTTACGACACAGGGAATGAACACTGAAGCTTTCTTT. Amino acid sequence: CASVTTQGMNTEAFF.

This sequence joins TRBV7-6 and TRBJ2-7; 11 nucleotides agree with TRBD1. The germline V gene encodes CDR1 SGHVS and CDR2 FNYEAQ. This CDR3 comprises 15 residues. V was pared by 2 bases and J by 5 bases, with 5 bases of the junction left unmatched. The CDR3 DNA follows: TGTGCCAGCAGCTTACAGGACAGGGGGCTCAACGAGCAGTACTTC. This codes for CASSLQDRGLNEQYF.

CDR3 DNA sequence: TGTGCCAGCAGCCCCCCCGGGACAGGGGTGGATGGGGCCAACGTCCTGACTTTC. Protein sequence: CASSPPGTGVDGANVLTF. The chain recombines TRBV7-8 with TRBJ2-6; 10 bases are a match to TRBD1. CDR1 is SGHVS, CDR2 FQNEAQ, per germline. With V trimmed by 5 bases and J by 3 bases, 10 bases remained unmatched. The CDR3 covers 18 residues.

The rearrangement joins TRBV30 to TRBJ2-3; D possibly corresponds to TRBD2 (6 bases). CDR3 size: 15 residues. Germline V gene data show CDR1 as GTSNPN and CDR2 as SVGIG (reference sequence). V was trimmed by 0 bases and J by 0 bases, leaving 10 bases between them. For the CDR3, the DNA is TGTGCCTGGAGTGTACTCGGGGGAAGCACAGATACGCAGTATTTT. Its translation is CAWSVLGGSTDTQYF.

V usage is TRBV9 and J usage is TRBJ2-2, with 10 bases that match TRBD2. The CDR3 sequence is 16 residues long. The ends lost 3 bases at V and 7 bases at J; junction bases unmatched: 9. Germline V gives CDR1 SGDLS, CDR2 YYNGEE. CDR3 amino acids: CASSAISGGADGELFF. DNA for the CDR3: TGTGCCAGCAGCGCCATAAGCGGGGGGGCCGACGGGGAGCTGTTTTTT.

As to this clone: A much larger clone is a single base away; this may be a read error. The chain carries TRBV7-9 and TRBJ1-1; 9 positions match TRBD1. CDR1 and CDR2 (germline): SEHNR, FQNEAQ (reference sequence). V shed 5 bases, J shed 1 base, and the junction held 5 bases outside the gene matches. The CDR3 covers 15 residues. CDR3 sequence reads: CASSEGTGTNTEAFF. CDR3 DNA: TGTGCCAGCAGCGAAGGGACAGGGACGAACACTGAAGCTTTCTTT.

This sequence joins TRBV4-2 and TRBJ2-2, with 8 bases aligning to TRBD2. The V gene end was trimmed by 4 bases and the J gene end by 5 bases; junction bases not matched to a gene: 3. The germline V gene has CDR1 LGHNA and CDR2 YNFKEQ. The length of the CDR3 is 14 residues. The CDR3 protein is CASSPSGGTGELFF. The CDR3 DNA reads TGTGCCAGCAGCCCGAGCGGGGGTACCGGGGAGCTGTTTTTT.

The chain couples TRBV7-3 to TRBJ2-1; 15 nucleotides agree with TRBD2. Germline V gene sequence: CDR1 SGHTA, CDR2 FQGTGA. The ends lost 5 bases at V and 0 bases at J; junction bases unmatched: 5. This CDR3 is 18 amino acids long. In DNA form, the CDR3 reads TGTGCCAGCAGCCCGGGACTAGCGGGGGGACCCTCCTACAATGAGCAGTTCTTC. This sequence encodes CASSPGLAGGPSYNEQFF.

In nucleotides, the CDR3 is TGTGCCAGCAGCCAAGGTAATAGCGGCACAGATACGCAGTATTTT. Translating it yields CASSQGNSGTDTQYF. The chain joins TRBV4-2 to TRBJ2-3; TRBD2 is a possible D gene (5 bases). Germline V gene data show CDR1 as LGHNA and CDR2 as YNFKEQ. Deletions cut 1 base from V and 1 base from J, with 9 bases between. The CDR3 sequence is 15 residues long.

The V and J genes are TRBV13 and TRBJ2-7; 8 positions match TRBD1. The CDR3 spans 15 residues. The V and J ends lost 4 bases and 2 bases, in that order; junction bases with no gene match: 7. Germline CDR1 reads PRHDT; CDR2 reads FYEKMQ (reference sequence). The chain's CDR3 is CASSSRTGNTYEQYF. The CDR3 DNA follows: TGTGCCAGCAGCTCCCGGACAGGGAACACCTACGAGCAGTACTTC.

J is TRBJ2-7 and V is TRBV7-3; 7 bases match TRBD1. The CDR3 contains 15 residues. V shed 5 bases and J 2 bases; nucleotides not matched to a gene: 9. From germline, CDR1 is SGHTA and CDR2 FQGTGA. The CDR3 DNA follows: TGTGCCAGCAGCACCACCCCGGGACAGCCCTACGAGCAGTACTTC. As protein: CASSTTPGQPYEQYF. Based on the CDR3 plus reference TRBV7-3 and TRBJ2-7, the full variable domain is GAGVSQTPSNKVTEKGKYVELRCDPISGHTALYWYRQSLGQGPEFLIYFQGTGAADDSGLPNDRFFAVRPEGSVSTLKIQRTERGDSAVYLCASSTTPGQPYEQYFGPGTRLTVT.